What follows are 22 T cell receptor beta chains derived from one specimen sequenced in a study of human CD8 memory T cell subsets. Exhausted-like traits marked the TPEX cells, which were CCR7+ PD-1+ TIGIT+ early memory CD8+ T cells. Scientists made TCR beta libraries using UMI-labeled 5' RACE. Reanalyzing the 5' RACE reads, TCRdb keeps one entry per CDR3 protein, without DNA. The repertoire shows thousands of distinct CDR3 sequences; the top ten hold 15%. The sample consisted of CD8+ T cells from PBMCs. The receptors were gathered from a human donor in good health.

The V call is TRBV7-3, the J call TRBJ1-1; TCRdb returns TRBD1, unconfirmable since there is no DNA. This CDR3 has 17 residues. Germline assignment: CDR1 SGHTA and CDR2 FQGTGA. CDR3: CASSLYPRGRVNTEAFF. The whole variable domain, filled in from reference TRBV7-3 and TRBJ1-1, reads GAGVSQTPSNKVTEKGKYVELRCDPISGHTALYWYRQSLGQGPEFLIYFQGTGAADDSGLPNDRFFAVRPEGSVSTLKIQRTERGDSAVYLCASSLYPRGRVNTEAFFGQGTRLTVV.

The chain is built from TRBV11-3 and TRBJ2-3; TCRdb lists TRBD1, though no DNA is available to test this call. Looked up from germline, CDR1 is SGHNT and CDR2 is YENEEA. The CDR3 runs to 13 residues. The CDR3 sequence: CASSSPGADTQYF.

The chain uses TRBV7-2 and TRBJ2-2; TCRdb's D call of TRBD2 is untestable without DNA. CDR3 size: 16 residues. CDR1 is SGHTA, CDR2 FQGNSA, per germline. CDR3 sequence: CASSLLLAGGTGELFF. Using reference TRBV7-2 and TRBJ2-2 for the parts outside the CDR3, the full variable domain is GAGVSQSPSNKVTEKGKDVELRCDPISGHTALYWYRQSLGQGLEFLIYFQGNSAPDKSGLPSDRFSAERTGGSVSTLTIQRTQQEDSAVYLCASSLLLAGGTGELFFGEGSRLTVL.

V is TRBV11-2 and J is TRBJ2-1. This CDR3 spans 11 amino acids. Germline CDR1 is SGHAT and CDR2 is FQNNGV. This CDR3 is CASSLRNEQFF.

The genes are TRBV6-6 and TRBJ2-5. The CDR3 is 14 amino acids. Germline loops: CDR1 MNHNY, CDR2 SVGAGI (reference sequence). CDR3 in amino acids: CASRAPDRQETQYF.

The chain has TRBV7-9 and TRBJ1-5. CDR3 length equals 15 residues. The germline gives CDR1 SEHNR, CDR2 FQNEAQ (reference sequence). The CDR3 loop reads CASTPSGHSNQPQHF.

The rearrangement uses TRBV7-3 and TRBJ2-1; without DNA, the TCRdb call of TRBD2 cannot be checked. From germline, CDR1 is SGHTA and CDR2 FQGTGA. The CDR3 runs 15 residues. This CDR3 reads CASSPGLAGANEQFF. The full variable domain, with the rest looked up from reference TRBV7-3 and TRBJ2-1, is GAGVSQTPSNKVTEKGKYVELRCDPISGHTALYWYRQSLGQGPEFLIYFQGTGAADDSGLPNDRFFAVRPEGSVSTLKIQRTERGDSAVYLCASSPGLAGANEQFFGPGTRLTVL.

According to its frequency, this clonotype is medium-sized. The genes are TRBV2 and TRBJ2-1; TCRdb returns TRBD1, unconfirmable since there is no DNA. CDR3 length: 15 residues. Germline CDR1 reads SNHLY; CDR2 reads FYNNEI. The CDR3 spells CASSEGALVYNEQFF.

CDR3 sequence: CASSVGPGLNTEAFF. This chain links TRBV9 with TRBJ1-1; TCRdb designates TRBD1, a call that cannot be tested without DNA. The germline CDR1 and CDR2 sequences are SGDLS and YYNGEE. The CDR3 consists of 15 residues.

This clonotype counts as medium-sized by frequency. This rearrangement joins TRBV6-5 to TRBJ2-1. The CDR3 consists of 13 residues. Looked up from germline, CDR1 is MNHEY and CDR2 is SVGAGI. CDR3 amino acids: CASSLYGWNEQFF.

This clonotype is identified as medium-sized (0.01 to 0.1%) from frequency. V is TRBV10-3 and J is TRBJ1-2; absent DNA, TCRdb's TRBD1 call cannot be checked. This CDR3 spans 14 amino acids. Germline CDR1 reads ENHRY; CDR2 reads SYGVKD. CDR3: CAISDNRANYGYTF.

The V gene is TRBV24-1, the J gene TRBJ2-2; TCRdb names TRBD1, which stays unverified in the absence of DNA. Germline CDR1 and CDR2: KGHDR and SFDVKD. The CDR3 sequence is 15 residues long. This chain's CDR3 is CAAQPGGSEAGELFF.

This rearrangement joins TRBV5-1 to TRBJ2-6; TCRdb proposes TRBD1, but this gene call is untestable without DNA. The CDR3 loop spans 18 amino acids. The V gene's germline CDR1 is SGHRS and CDR2 YFSETQ. CDR3: CASRSTTGGWAGANVLTF.

The rearrangement uses TRBV20-1 and TRBJ2-7. Germline V gene lookup returns CDR1 DFQATT and CDR2 SNEGSKA (reference sequence). The CDR3 has 15 residues. The CDR3 here is CSARDLGGYSYEQYF.

The CDR3 loop is CASSPPSYEQYF. The chain employs TRBV7-8 and TRBJ2-7; no DNA is available, so the TRBD2 call from TCRdb remains unchecked. Germline assignment: CDR1 SGHVS and CDR2 FQNEAQ. This CDR3 is 12 amino acids long.

The V gene is TRBV7-3, the J gene TRBJ2-1. Germline-derived CDR1 and CDR2 are SGHTA and FQGTGA. The CDR3 runs 15 residues. The CDR3 region is CASSLGPAERNEQFF.

This clonotype is classed as medium-sized (0.01 to 0.1%) by frequency. The J gene is TRBJ1-1, the V gene TRBV7-3; TCRdb's D call of TRBD1 is untestable without DNA. Germline V lookup: CDR1 SGHTA, CDR2 FQGTGA. This CDR3 is built from 15 residues. Here the CDR3 reads CASSLFGAMNTEAFF.

Considering frequency, this clonotype is medium-sized. This chain uses TRBV7-2 with TRBJ2-5; the TCRdb call, TRBD1, lacks DNA for checking. The CDR3 has 16 amino acids. Germline V gives CDR1 SGHTA, CDR2 FQGNSA. The chain's CDR3 is CASSLEVAGLQETQYF.

Judged by frequency, this clonotype is medium-sized (0.01 to 0.1%). The chain uses TRBV6-5 and TRBJ1-1; TCRdb gives TRBD1 as the D gene, but with no DNA this cannot be confirmed. In germline, CDR1 is MNHEY, CDR2 SVGAGI. The CDR3 consists of 20 residues. CDR3 in amino acids: CASSYLEGAQGFPRWTEAFF.

The chain recombines TRBV28 with TRBJ2-3; TCRdb lists TRBD1, though no DNA is available to test this call. Germline CDR1 is MDHEN and CDR2 is SYDVKM. The CDR3 runs to 21 residues. The CDR3 sequence: CASSAIDRDSVGRTSTDTQYF.

The chain is built from TRBV10-3 and TRBJ1-2. The V gene's germline CDR1 is ENHRY and CDR2 SYGVKD. The CDR3 is 18 amino acids. CDR3 loop: CATMTGSLDKPAGYGYTF.

This sequence joins TRBV20-1 and TRBJ2-1; the D gene TCRdb calls, TRBD1, cannot be checked with no DNA. In germline, CDR1 is DFQATT, CDR2 SNEGSKA (reference sequence). The CDR3 has 15 amino acids. The CDR3 protein is CSARDWGGTNNEQFF.